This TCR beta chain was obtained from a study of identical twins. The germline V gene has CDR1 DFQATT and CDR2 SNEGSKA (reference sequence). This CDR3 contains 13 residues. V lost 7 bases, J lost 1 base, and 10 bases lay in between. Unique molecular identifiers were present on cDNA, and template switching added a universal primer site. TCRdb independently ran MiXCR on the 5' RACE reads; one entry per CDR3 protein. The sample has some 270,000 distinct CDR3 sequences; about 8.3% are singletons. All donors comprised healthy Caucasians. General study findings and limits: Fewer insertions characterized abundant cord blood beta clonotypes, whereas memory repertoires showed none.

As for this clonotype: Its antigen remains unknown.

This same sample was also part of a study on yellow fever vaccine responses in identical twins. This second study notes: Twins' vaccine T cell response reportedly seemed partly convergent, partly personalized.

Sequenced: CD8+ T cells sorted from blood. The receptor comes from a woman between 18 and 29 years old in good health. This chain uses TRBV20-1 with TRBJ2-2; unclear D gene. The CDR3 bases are TGCAGTGTAGGTACAGTGAACACCGGGGAGCTGTTTTTT. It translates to CSVGTVNTGELFF.